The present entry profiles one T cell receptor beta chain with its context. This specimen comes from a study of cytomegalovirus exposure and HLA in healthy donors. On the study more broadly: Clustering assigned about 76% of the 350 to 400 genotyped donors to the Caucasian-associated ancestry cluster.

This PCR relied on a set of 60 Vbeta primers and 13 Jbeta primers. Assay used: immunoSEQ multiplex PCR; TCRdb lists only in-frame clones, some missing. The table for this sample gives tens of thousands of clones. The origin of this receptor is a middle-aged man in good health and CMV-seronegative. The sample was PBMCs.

CDR3 bases: TGTGCCAGCAGAAGGGCCGTGGGAGTTACCGGGGAGCTGTTTTTT. Protein: CASRRAVGVTGELFF. The rearrangement uses TRBV7-2 and TRBJ2-2, with a possible D match to TRBD2 (5 bases). Germline CDR1 is SGHTA and CDR2 is FQGNSA. V was trimmed by 6 bases and J by 5 bases, leaving 16 bases between them. CDR3 size: 15 residues.